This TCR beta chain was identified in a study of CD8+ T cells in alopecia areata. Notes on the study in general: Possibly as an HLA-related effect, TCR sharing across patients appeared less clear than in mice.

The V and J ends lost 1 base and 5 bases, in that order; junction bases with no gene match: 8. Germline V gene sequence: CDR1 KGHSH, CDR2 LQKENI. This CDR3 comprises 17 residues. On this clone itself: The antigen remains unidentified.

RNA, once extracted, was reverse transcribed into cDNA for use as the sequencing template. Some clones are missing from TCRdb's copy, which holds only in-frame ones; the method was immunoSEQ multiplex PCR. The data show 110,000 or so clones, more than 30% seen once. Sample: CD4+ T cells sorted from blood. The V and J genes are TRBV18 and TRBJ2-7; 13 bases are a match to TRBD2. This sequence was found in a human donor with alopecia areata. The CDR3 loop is CASSPLGLAGKGNEQYF. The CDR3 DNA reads TGTGCCAGCTCACCACTGGGACTAGCGGGAAAAGGGAACGAGCAGTACTTC.